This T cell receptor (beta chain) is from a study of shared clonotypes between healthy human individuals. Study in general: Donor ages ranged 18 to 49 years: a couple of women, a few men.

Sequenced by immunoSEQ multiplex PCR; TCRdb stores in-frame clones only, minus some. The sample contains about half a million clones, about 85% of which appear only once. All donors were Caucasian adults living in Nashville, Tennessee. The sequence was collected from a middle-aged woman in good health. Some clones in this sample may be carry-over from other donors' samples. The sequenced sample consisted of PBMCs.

The CDR3 region is CASSLSASGSRGYNEQFF. In DNA form, the CDR3 reads TGCGCCAGCAGCTTGTCCGCTAGCGGGAGTAGGGGCTACAATGAGCAGTTCTTC. V and J are TRBV5-1 and TRBJ2-1; 10 positions match TRBD2. V shed 1 base, J shed 3 bases, and the junction held 10 bases outside the gene matches. The CDR3 is made up of 18 amino acids. Germline CDR1 and CDR2: SGHRS and YFSETQ.